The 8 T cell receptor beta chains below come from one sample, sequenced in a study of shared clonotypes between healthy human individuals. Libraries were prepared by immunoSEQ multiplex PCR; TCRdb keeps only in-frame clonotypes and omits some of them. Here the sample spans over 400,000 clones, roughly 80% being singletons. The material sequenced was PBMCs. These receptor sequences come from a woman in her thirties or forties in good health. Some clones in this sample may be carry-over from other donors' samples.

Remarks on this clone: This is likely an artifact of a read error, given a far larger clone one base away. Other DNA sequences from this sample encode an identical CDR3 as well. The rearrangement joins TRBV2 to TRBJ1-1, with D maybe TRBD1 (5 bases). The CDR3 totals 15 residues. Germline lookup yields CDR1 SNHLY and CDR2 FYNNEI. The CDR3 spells CASSVGAPTDTEAFF. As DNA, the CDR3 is TGTGCCAGCAGTGTTGGCGCGCCGACGGACACTGAGGCTTTCTTT.

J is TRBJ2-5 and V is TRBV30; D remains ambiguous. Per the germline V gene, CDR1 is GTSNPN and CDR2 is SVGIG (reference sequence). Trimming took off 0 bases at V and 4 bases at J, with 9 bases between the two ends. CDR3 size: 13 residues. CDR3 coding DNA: TGTGCCTGGAGTGTACGAGGTACAGAGACCCAGTACTTC. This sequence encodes CAWSVRGTETQYF.

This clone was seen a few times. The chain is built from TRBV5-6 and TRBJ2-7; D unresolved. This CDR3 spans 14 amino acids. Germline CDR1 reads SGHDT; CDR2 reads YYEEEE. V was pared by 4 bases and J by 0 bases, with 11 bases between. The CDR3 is CASSPRRSSYEQYF. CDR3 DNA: TGTGCCAGCAGCCCAAGGCGAAGCTCCTACGAGCAGTACTTC.

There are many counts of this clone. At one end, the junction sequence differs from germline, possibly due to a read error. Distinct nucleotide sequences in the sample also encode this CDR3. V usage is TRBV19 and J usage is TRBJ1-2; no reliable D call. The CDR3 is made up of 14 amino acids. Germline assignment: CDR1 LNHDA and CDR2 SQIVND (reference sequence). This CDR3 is CASSGLARSYGYTF. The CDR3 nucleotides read TGCGCCAGTAGTGGGCTGGCCCGCTCCTATGGCTACACCTTC.

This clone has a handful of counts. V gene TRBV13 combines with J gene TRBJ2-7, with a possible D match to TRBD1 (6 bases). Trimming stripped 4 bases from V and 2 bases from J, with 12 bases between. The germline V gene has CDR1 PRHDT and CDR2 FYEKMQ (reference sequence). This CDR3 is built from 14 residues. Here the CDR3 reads CASSSGTPAYEQYF. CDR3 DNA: TGTGCCAGCAGCTCCGGGACACCAGCCTACGAGCAGTACTTC.

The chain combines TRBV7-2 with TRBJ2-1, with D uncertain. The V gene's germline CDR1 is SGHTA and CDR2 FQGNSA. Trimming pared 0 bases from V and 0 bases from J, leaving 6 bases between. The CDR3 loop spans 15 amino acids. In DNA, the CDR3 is TGTGCCAGCAGCTTAGCAGCTCCCTCCTACAATGAGCAGTTCTTC. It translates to CASSLAAPSYNEQFF.

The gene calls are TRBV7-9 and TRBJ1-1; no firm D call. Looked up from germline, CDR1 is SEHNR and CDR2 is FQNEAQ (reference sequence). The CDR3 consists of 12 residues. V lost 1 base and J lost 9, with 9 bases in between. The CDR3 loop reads CASSLGGGQAFF. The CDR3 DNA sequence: TGTGCCAGCAGCTTAGGCGGTGGACAAGCTTTCTTT.

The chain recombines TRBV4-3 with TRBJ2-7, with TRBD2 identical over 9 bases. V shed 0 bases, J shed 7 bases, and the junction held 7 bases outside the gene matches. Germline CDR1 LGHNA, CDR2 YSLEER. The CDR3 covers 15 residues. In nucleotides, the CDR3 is TGCGCCAGCAGCCAAGAAGGTAGCGGGAGTCGAGAGCAGTACTTC. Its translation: CASSQEGSGSREQYF.